Here is one TCR beta chain with its context. Antigen: not known. Germline values: CDR1 SGHKS, CDR2 YYEKEE (reference sequence). The CDR3 spans 16 residues. This entry is derived from a study of T cell clusters in autoimmune cytopenias. Study-level information: Per sample, median TRB depth was approximately 54,000 reads, yielding a median roughly 2,000 distinct clonotypes. Study-wide results and caveats: TRB repertoire shifts in secondary cytopenia and chronic lymphocytic leukemia mostly reflected lymphoma, not autoimmunity.

Multiplex touch-down PCR amplified TRB using TRB-A and TRB-B pools in one tube. From the multiplex PCR reads, TCRdb lists one entry per CDR3 protein and no DNA. The specimen's table records more than 6,500 distinct CDR3 sequences. TRB was amplified from approximately 230 ng of peripheral blood genomic DNA per sample. This receptor was identified in a human donor with an autoimmune cytopenia or autoimmune hepatitis (not recorded which). Sequenced material: peripheral blood. The chain links TRBV5-5 to TRBJ1-4. The CDR3 region is CASSFRTLGGSEKLFF. Together with reference TRBV5-5 and TRBJ1-4, the CDR3 gives the full variable domain: DAGVTQSPTHLIKTRGQQVTLRCSPISGHKSVSWYQQVLGQGPQFIFQYYEKEERGRGNFPDRFSARQFPNYSSELNVNALLLGDSALYLCASSFRTLGGSEKLFFGSGTQLSVL.